This T cell receptor (beta chain) was sequenced in a study of control samples from healthy donors and cancer patients. CDR3 length: 14 amino acids. The germline V gene encodes CDR1 KGHSH and CDR2 LQKENI. V was cut by 2 bases and J by 5 bases, with 12 bases left in between. Using immunoSEQ multiplex PCR, the repertoire was profiled, and TCRdb retains in-frame clones only, with some absent. The sample lists approximately 98,000 clones; roughly four fifths were seen once. The sequence was collected from a man between 18 and 29 years old in good health. The sample comprised blood. V and J are TRBV18 and TRBJ1-1; D is perhaps TRBD1 (6 bases). CDR3 loop: CASSPMDSGTEAFF. The CDR3 DNA reads TGTGCCAGCTCACCAATGGACAGCGGGACTGAAGCTTTCTTT.